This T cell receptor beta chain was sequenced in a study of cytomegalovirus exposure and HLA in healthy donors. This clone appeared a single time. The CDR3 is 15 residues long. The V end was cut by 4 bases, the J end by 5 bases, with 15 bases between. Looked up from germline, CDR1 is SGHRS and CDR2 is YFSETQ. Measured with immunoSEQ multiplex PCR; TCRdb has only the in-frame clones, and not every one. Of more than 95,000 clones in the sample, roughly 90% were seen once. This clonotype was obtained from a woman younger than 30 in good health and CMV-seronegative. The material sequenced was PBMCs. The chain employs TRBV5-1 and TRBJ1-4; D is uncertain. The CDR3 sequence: CASSPISGLNEKLFF. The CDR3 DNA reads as TGCGCCAGCAGCCCAATAAGTGGCCTGAATGAAAAACTGTTTTTT.